This entry lists 16 T cell receptor beta chains sequenced from one sample in a study of post-analysis software for immune sequencing data. Study conclusions and caveats: The study found TRBV5-6, TRBV5-1 and TRBV20-1 among about five TRBV segments more frequent in patients than controls.

Each TCR beta cDNA library carried unique molecular identifiers. TCRdb itself ran the PCR reads through MiXCR, one entry per CDR3 protein. The table shows a few hundred thousand distinct CDR3 sequences, with less than 40% occurring only once. What these receptors recognize is not known. The sample taken for sequencing was blood. The receptors stem from a girl between 5 and 17 years old with multiple sclerosis.

The table lists this clonotype with many counts. This chain links TRBV12-3 or TRBV12-4 with TRBJ2-3, with D uncertain. V was pared by 6 bases and J by 2 bases, with 12 bases between. The CDR3 totals 14 residues. CDR3 nucleotides: TGTGCCAGCAGCCGCGGATCACACACAGATACGCAGTATTTT. The encoded protein is CASSRGSHTDTQYF.

The chain links TRBV29-1 to TRBJ2-7; tentatively, D is TRBD1 or TRBD2 (6 bases each). The CDR3 runs 11 residues. Trimming removed 8 bases at V and 7 bases at J, with 15 bases between. CDR1 is SQVTM, CDR2 ANQGSEA, per germline. Here the CDR3 reads CSWRAGAEQYF. The CDR3 nucleotides are TGCAGCTGGAGGGCAGGGGCTGAGCAGTACTTC.

This clonotype was seen only a few times. The chain carries TRBV13 and TRBJ2-5; 8 positions match TRBD1. The V gene's germline CDR1 is PRHDT and CDR2 FYEKMQ (reference sequence). CDR3 length: 14 amino acids. J lost 1 base, V lost 5 bases, and 3 bases had no gene match. CDR3 amino acids: CASSRTGIQETQYF. The DNA for the CDR3 is TGTGCCAGCAGCCGGACAGGGATCCAAGAGACCCAGTACTTC.

This clonotype was counted only a few times. The chain combines TRBV3-1 with TRBJ2-7; no reliable D call. This CDR3 comprises 16 residues. The ends were cut back, 3 bases at V and 1 base at J, with 16 bases in the middle. CDR1 is LGHDT and CDR2 is YNNKEL in the germline V gene (reference sequence). The CDR3 sequence is CASSHPDGLLSYEQYF. The CDR3 DNA is TGTGCCAGCAGCCACCCAGACGGTCTACTTTCCTACGAGCAGTACTTC.

V is TRBV7-9 and J is TRBJ2-5, with 10 bases aligning to TRBD2. This CDR3 is built from 14 residues. V shed 8 bases, J shed 5 bases, and the junction held 8 bases outside the gene matches. The germline V gene has CDR1 SEHNR and CDR2 FQNEAQ (reference sequence). CDR3 DNA: TGTGCCAGCTTCAGAAGCGGGGGGGGCGAGACCCAGTACTTC. Residues: CASFRSGGGETQYF.

This CDR3 is CSVRPGNEQFF. The CDR3 coding sequence is TGCAGTGTCCGCCCTGGAAATGAGCAGTTCTTC. The J gene is TRBJ2-1, the V gene TRBV20-1, with D unresolved. The length of the CDR3 is 11 residues. Germline CDR1 DFQATT, CDR2 SNEGSKA (reference sequence). Trimming removed 7 bases at V and 7 bases at J, with 11 bases between.

This clonotype was seen ten or more times. One end of the junction varies from germline; a read error may be responsible. The chain joins TRBV4-1 to TRBJ1-4; D possibly corresponds to TRBD1 (6 bases). This CDR3 contains 14 residues. Germline CDR1 MGHRA, CDR2 YSYEKL. The CDR3 loop reads CASSPLGGNEKLFF. CDR3 bases: TGTGCCAGCAGCCCCCTAGGGGGAAATGAAAAACTGTTTTTT.

The chain uses TRBV7-6 and TRBJ2-2; 8 bases align to TRBD1. The V gene's germline CDR1 is SGHVS and CDR2 FNYEAQ. J lost 0 bases, V lost 4 bases, and 10 bases had no gene match. The CDR3 covers 18 residues. CDR3 region: CASSWNPDRASNTGELFF. The CDR3 bases are TGTGCCAGCAGCTGGAACCCGGACAGGGCCTCGAACACCGGGGAGCTGTTTTTT.

The V and J genes are TRBV9 and TRBJ2-7, with a tentative D call TRBD2 (5 bases). Trimming pared 5 bases from V and 12 bases from J, leaving 24 bases between. The CDR3 has 14 residues. Germline values: CDR1 SGDLS, CDR2 YYNGEE. The CDR3 is CASSGFSGLETRYF. The DNA of the CDR3 is TGTGCCAGCAGTGGCTTCAGCGGTTTAGAGACCCGGTACTTC.

This chain uses TRBV27 with TRBJ2-3; D uncertain. The CDR3 consists of 12 residues. Germline assignment: CDR1 MNHEY and CDR2 SMNVEV (reference sequence). The V end lost 5 bases, the J end lost 5 bases, and 8 bases lay between the germline ends. The CDR3 spells CASSPSRDTQYF. The CDR3 bases are TGTGCCAGCAGTCCCTCTCGAGATACGCAGTATTTT.

Only one count was recorded for this clonotype. This sequence joins TRBV7-2 and TRBJ1-2; a possible D gene is TRBD1 (6 bases). V lost 5 bases and J 0 bases, leaving 16 bases between the germline ends. The germline gives CDR1 SGHTA, CDR2 FQGNSA. CDR3 size: 16 residues. The CDR3 DNA reads TGTGCCAGCAGCCGAGGGGGTAGTGGTTCTAACTATGGCTACACCTTC. This sequence encodes CASSRGGSGSNYGYTF.

V and J are TRBV20-1 and TRBJ2-5; the D gene is possibly TRBD2 (7 bases). CDR3 length: 14 residues. Deletions cut 4 bases from V and 1 base from J, with 13 bases between. CDR1 is DFQATT and CDR2 is SNEGSKA in the germline V gene (reference sequence). The CDR3 reads CSAKEGGPQETQYF. The CDR3 nucleotides are TGCAGTGCTAAGGAGGGGGGGCCCCAAGAGACCCAGTACTTC.

In this sample, this clonotype turned up many times. V and J are TRBV5-1 and TRBJ2-1; 8 positions match TRBD1. Germline V gene data show CDR1 as SGHRS and CDR2 as YFSETQ. The ends lost 0 bases at V and 4 bases at J; junction bases unmatched: 0. The CDR3 length is 14 residues. The CDR3 loop is CASSLGTGYNEQFF. The CDR3, as DNA: TGCGCCAGCAGCTTGGGGACAGGGTACAATGAGCAGTTCTTC.

The rearrangement joins TRBV3-1 to TRBJ2-1, with D perhaps matching TRBD1 (6 bases). The CDR3 loop spans 15 amino acids. V lost 4 bases and J lost 10, with 20 bases in between. The germline V gene has CDR1 LGHDT and CDR2 YNNKEL (reference sequence). Here the CDR3 reads CASSPKEVQGIEQFF. In nucleotides, the CDR3 is TGTGCCAGCAGCCCCAAGGAGGTACAGGGTATCGAGCAGTTCTTC.

V and J are TRBV7-9 and TRBJ2-4; D could derive from TRBD1 or TRBD2 (5 bases each). The end of the DNA aligns better with TRBJ2-7, so the J call may be wrong. The CDR3 covers 15 residues. The germline gives CDR1 SEHNR, CDR2 FQNEAQ (reference sequence). The chain's CDR3 is CASSPRSAGDHEQYV. CDR3 DNA: TGTGCCAGCAGCCCTAGGAGCGCCGGGGACCACGAGCAGTACGTC.

The chain employs TRBV20-1 and TRBJ1-5; possible D gene TRBD1, 6 bases. CDR1 is DFQATT, CDR2 SNEGSKA, per germline (reference sequence). The CDR3 is 13 residues long. The V end lost 1 base, the J end lost 9 bases, and 13 bases lay between the germline ends. Here the CDR3 reads CSARVGGWRPQHF. The DNA of the CDR3 is TGCAGTGCTAGAGTGGGGGGCTGGAGGCCCCAGCATTTT.